This T cell receptor (beta chain) is drawn from a study of Ad26.COV2.S vaccination and SARS-CoV-2 variants. Findings and caveats of the study: Analyses that measured TCR breadth and depth may have underestimated total T cell responses. People who got the vaccine or the placebo had similar non-spike TCR breadth.

On this clone itself: Its target is unknown.

Assay used: immunoSEQ multiplex PCR; TCRdb lists only in-frame clones, some missing. Among 300,000 to 400,000 clones listed, around 90% were seen once. Trimming removed 5 bases from V and 7 bases from J; junction bases left unmatched: 2. Germline-derived CDR1 and CDR2 are MNHEY and SVGAGI. This CDR3 has 13 residues. Treatment given: about 20 received Ad26.COV2.S at low or high dose, single or two shots; about 5 received placebo; per-sample allocation not given. Day 63 following the first vaccine or placebo injection was when the samples were taken. The chain combines TRBV6-5 with TRBJ1-3; 10 positions agree with TRBD1. This sequence was found in a person between 18 and 60 years old who received the Ad26.COV2.S COVID-19 vaccine or a placebo. The sample in question was peripheral blood, obtained in a trial of Ad26.COV2.S vaccine versus placebo. In nucleotides, the CDR3 is TGTGCCAGCAGTATGGACAGGGGGAACACCATATATTTT. Translation: CASSMDRGNTIYF.